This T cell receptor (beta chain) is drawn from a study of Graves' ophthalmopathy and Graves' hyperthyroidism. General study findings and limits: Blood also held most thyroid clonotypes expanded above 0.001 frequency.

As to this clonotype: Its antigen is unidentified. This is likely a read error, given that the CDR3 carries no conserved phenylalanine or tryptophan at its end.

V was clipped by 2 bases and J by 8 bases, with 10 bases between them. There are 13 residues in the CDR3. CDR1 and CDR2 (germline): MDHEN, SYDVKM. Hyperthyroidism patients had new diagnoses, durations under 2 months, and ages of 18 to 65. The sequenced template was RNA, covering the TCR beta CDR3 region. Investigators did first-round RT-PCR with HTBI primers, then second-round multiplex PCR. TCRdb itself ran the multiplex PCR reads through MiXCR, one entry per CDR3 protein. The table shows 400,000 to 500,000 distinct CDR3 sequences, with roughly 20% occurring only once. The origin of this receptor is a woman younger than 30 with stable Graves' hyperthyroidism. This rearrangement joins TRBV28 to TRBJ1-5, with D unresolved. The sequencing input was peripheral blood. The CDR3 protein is CASSLIPEEPQHS. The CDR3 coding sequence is TGTGCCAGCAGTTTAATCCCTGAAGAGCCCCAGCATTCT.